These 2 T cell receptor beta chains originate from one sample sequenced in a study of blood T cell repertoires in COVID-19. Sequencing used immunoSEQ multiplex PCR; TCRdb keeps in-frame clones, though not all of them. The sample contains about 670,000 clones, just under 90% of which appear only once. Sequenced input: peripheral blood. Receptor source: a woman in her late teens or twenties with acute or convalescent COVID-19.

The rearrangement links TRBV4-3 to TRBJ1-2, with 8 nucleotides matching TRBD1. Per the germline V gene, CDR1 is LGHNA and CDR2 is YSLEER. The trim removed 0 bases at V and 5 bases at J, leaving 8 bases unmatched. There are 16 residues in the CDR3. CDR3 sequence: CASSQDGVTGDYGYTF. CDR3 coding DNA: TGCGCCAGCAGCCAAGATGGGGTGACAGGGGATTATGGCTACACCTTC.

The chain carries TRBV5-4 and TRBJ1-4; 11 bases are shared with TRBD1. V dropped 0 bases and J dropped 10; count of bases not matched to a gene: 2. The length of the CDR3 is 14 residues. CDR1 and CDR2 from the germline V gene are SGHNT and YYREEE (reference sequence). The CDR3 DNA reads TGTGCCAGCAGCTTGGGGACAGGGGGCGGAAAACTGTTTTTT. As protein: CASSLGTGGGKLFF.